The T cell receptor beta chain under discussion was sequenced for a study of response to subunit inactivated influenza vaccine. TCRdb ran MiXCR on the RT-PCR reads and lists one entry per CDR3 protein. Found here are under 550,000 distinct CDR3 sequences, under 9% of them singletons; the top ten hold 10% to 15%. This CDR3 spans 17 amino acids. The V segment lost 6 bases and the J segment 0 bases; nucleotides outside the gene matches: 9. The germline V gene encodes CDR1 MNHEY and CDR2 SMNVEV (reference sequence). This clonotype was observed a few times. This specimen consisted of PBMCs from blood, obtained about 23 months after vaccination. The J gene is TRBJ1-5, the V gene TRBV27; TRBD1 matches 9 bases. The clonotype was recovered from a man aged 50 to 69 who received an inactivated influenza vaccine. The CDR3 nucleotides read TGTGCCAGCAGCTCAGGGGGGACAGGGTATAGCAATCAGCCCCAGCATTTT. This codes for CASSSGGTGYSNQPQHF.